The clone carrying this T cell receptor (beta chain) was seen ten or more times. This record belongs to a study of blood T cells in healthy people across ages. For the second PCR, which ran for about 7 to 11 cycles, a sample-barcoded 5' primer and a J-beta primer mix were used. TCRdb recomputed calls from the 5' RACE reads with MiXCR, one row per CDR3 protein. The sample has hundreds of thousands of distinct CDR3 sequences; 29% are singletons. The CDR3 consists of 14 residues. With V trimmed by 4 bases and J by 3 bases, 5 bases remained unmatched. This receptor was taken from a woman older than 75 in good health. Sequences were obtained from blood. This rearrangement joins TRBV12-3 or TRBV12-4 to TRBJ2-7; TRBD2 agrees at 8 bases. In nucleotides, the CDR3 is TGTGCCAGCAGTTGGGGCGGGGGGAACTACGAGCAGTACTTC. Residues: CASSWGGGNYEQYF.